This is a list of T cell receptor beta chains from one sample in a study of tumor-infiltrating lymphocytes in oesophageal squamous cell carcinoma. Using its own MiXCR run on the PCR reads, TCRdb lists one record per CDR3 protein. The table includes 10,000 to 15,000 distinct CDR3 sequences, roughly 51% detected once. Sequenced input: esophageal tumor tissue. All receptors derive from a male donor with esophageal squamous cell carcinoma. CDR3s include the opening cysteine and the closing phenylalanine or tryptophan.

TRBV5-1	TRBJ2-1	CASSPLTGTHEQFF
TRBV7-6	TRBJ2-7	CASSRWGSGGSYEQYF
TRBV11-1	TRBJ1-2	CASSHNQASYTF
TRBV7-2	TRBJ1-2	CASSSDRGPYGYTF
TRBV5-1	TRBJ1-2	CASSLEMGAVNGYTF
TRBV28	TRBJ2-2	CASNSAEAYGELFF
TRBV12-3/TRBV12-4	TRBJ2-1	CASSLPQGNNEQFF
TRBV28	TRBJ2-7	CASNSGFAYEQYF
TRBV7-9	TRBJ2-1	CASRSARLGYNEQFF
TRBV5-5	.	CASSPIGRERDEQFF
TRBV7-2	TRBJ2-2	CASSLGGQGNTGELFF
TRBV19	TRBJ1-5	CASSIAPGQGNQPQHF
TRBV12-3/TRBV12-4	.	CASSSLQGPNEQFF
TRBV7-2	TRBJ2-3	CASRMTSGEADTQYF
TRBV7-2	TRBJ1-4	CASSRDRVGEKLFF
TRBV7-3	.	CASSLDRGNEQFF
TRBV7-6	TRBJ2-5	CASKDRGETQYF
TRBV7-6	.	CASSLAQGLAEYNEQFF
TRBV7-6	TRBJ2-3	CASSLSGAGGTDTQYF
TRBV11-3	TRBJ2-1	CASSKTGHNEQFF
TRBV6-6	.	CASSNFQGELETQYF
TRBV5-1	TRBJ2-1	CASSIFSGGAVNEQFF
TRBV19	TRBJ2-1	CASSMGQLMGEQFF
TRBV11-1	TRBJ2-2	CASSLTRDTGELFF
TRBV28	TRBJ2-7	CASSLVRDRGRYEQYF
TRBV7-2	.	CASSLSRQGQETQYF
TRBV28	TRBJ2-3	CASNPTDTDTQYF
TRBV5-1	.	CASSLRAEQETQYF
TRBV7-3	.	CASSDRSGANVLTF
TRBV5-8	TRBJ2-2	CASSLYRGGTGELFF
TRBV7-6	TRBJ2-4	CASSLIWARDNKNIQYF
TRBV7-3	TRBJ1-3	CASSLTGTERNTIYF
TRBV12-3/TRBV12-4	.	CASSHRARGNEQFF
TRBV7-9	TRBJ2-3	CASRYRGEADTQYF
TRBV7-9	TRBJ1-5	CASSRWTGDQPQHF
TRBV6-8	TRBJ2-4	CASSLGLARYNEQYF
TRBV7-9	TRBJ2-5	CASSFAPEETQYF
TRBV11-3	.	CASSPAGVGETQYF
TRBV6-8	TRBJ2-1	CASPTNSYNEQFF
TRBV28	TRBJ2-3	CASSFLQGTDTQYF
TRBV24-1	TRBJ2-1	CATSDRGQDQREGVYNEQFF
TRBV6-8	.	CASSYRLSSNYGYTF
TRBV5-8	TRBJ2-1	CASSADWGEQFF
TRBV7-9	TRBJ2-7	CASSYRSGAAFYEQYF
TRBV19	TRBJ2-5	CASASLGGRTQETQYF
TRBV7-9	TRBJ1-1	CASRDPGQMNTEAFF
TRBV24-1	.	CATSDLEAVSNEQFF
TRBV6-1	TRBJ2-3	CASGLGGRADTQYF
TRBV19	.	CASSLGARGYEQYF